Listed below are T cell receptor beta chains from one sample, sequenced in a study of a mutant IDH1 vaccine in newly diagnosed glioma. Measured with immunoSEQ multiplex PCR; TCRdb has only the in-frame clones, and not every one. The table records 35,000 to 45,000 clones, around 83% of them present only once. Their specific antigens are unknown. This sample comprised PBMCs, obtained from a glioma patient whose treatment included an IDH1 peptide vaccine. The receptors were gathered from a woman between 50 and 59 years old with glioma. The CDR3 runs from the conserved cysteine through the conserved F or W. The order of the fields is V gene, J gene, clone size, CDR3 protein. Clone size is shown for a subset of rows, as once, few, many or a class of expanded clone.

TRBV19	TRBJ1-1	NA	CASNGRLRTEAFF
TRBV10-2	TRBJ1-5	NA	CASSETGGDQSQHF
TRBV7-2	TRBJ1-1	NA	CAEGPMNTEAFF
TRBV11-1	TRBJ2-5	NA	CASSLGDSRIQETQYF
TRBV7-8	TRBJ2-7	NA	CASSPQPGQVSYEQYF
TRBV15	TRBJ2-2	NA	CATSRDSIRSSTGELFF
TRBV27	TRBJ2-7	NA	CASSDSGTAVGEQYF
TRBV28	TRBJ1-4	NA	CASSRLDSATNEKLFF
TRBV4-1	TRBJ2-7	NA	CASSQVLGGEQYF
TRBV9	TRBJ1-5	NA	CASSVDGQPQHF
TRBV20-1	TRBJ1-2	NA	CSALTNYGYTF
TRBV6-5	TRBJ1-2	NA	CASSSKDRPTNYGYTF
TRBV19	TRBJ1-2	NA	CASSTQGPYGYTF
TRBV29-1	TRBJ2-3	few	CSVEWDRVTDTQYF
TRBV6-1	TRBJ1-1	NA	CASSDVSRAVNTEAFF
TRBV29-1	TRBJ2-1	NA	CSGTSNPHNEQFF
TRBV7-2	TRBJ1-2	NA	CASSIRTERIGYTF
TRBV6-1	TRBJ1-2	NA	CASSEGGGYTF
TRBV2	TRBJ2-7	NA	CASSVGLAGTEQYF
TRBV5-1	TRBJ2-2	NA	CASSLQGSDTGELFF
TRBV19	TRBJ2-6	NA	CARALSGANVLTF
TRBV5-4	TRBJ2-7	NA	CASSLGRQWGDEQYF